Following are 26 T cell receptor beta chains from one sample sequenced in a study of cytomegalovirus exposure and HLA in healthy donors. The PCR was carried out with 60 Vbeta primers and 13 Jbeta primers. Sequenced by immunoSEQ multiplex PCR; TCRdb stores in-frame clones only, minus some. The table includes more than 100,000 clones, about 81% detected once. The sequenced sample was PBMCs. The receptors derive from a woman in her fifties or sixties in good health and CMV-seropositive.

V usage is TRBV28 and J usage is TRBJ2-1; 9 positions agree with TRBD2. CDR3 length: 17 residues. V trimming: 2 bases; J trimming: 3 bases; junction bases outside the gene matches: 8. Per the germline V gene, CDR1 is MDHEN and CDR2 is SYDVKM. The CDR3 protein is CASSLGPDSGGYNEQFF. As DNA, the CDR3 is TGTGCCAGCAGTTTAGGGCCAGATAGCGGGGGCTACAATGAGCAGTTCTTC.

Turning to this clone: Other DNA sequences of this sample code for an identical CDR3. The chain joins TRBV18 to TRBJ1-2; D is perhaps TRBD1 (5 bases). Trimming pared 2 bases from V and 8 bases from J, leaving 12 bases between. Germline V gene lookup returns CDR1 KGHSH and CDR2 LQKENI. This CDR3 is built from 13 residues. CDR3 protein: CASSPESGYGYTF. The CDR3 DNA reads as TGTGCCAGCTCACCAGAGTCAGGGTACGGCTACACCTTC. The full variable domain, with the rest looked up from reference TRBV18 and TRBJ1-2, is NAGVMQNPRHLVRRRGQEARLRCSPMKGHSHVYWYRQLPEEGLKFMVYLQKENIIDESGMPKERFSAEFPKEGPSILRIQQVVRGDSAAYFCASSPESGYGYTFGSGTRLTVV.

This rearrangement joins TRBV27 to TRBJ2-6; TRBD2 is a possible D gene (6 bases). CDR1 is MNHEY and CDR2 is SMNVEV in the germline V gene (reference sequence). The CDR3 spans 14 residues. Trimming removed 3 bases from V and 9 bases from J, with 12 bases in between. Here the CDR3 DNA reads TGTGCCAGCAGTTTGTACGGGGGTGGCAACGTCCTGACTTTC. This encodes CASSLYGGGNVLTF.

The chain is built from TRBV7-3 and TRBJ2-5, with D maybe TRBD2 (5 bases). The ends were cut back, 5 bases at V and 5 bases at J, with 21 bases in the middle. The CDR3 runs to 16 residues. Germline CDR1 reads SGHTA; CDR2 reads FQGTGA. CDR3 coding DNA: TGTGCCAGCAGCCCCGACCGGAGGCCCTCCGGGGAGACCCAGTACTTC. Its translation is CASSPDRRPSGETQYF. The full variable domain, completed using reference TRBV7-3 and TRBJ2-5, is GAGVSQTPSNKVTEKGKYVELRCDPISGHTALYWYRQSLGQGPEFLIYFQGTGAADDSGLPNDRFFAVRPEGSVSTLKIQRTERGDSAVYLCASSPDRRPSGETQYFGPGTRLLVL.

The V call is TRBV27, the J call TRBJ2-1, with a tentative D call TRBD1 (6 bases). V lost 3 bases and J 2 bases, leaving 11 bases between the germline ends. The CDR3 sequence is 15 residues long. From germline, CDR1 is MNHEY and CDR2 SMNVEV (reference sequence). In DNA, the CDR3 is TGTGCCAGCAGTTTCATCTCAGGGGCCTACAATGAGCAGTTCTTC. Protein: CASSFISGAYNEQFF.

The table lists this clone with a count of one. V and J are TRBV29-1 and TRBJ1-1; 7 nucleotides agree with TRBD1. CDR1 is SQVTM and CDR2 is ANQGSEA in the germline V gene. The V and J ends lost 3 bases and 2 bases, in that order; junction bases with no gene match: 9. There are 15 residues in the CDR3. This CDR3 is CSVEGRGQRNTEAFF. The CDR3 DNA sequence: TGCAGCGTTGAGGGAAGGGGACAGCGAAACACTGAAGCTTTCTTT.

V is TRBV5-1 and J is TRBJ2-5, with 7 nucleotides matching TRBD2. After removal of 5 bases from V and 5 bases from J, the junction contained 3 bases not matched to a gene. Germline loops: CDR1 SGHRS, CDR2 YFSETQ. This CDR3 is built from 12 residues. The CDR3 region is CASRRGGETQYF. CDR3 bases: TGCGCCAGCAGACGGGGAGGGGAGACCCAGTACTTC.

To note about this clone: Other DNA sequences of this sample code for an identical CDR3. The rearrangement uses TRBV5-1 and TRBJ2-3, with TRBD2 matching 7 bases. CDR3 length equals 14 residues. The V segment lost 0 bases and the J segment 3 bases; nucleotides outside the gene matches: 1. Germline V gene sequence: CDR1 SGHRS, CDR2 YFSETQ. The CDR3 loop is CASSLAGGTDTQYF. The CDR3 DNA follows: TGCGCCAGCAGCTTGGCGGGAGGAACAGATACGCAGTATTTT.

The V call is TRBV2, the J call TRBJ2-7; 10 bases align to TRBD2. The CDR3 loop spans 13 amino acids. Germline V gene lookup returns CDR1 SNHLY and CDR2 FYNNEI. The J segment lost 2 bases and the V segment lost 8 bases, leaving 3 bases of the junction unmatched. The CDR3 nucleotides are TGTGCCAGCGGGACTAGCGAAACCTACGAGCAGTACTTC. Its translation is CASGTSETYEQYF.

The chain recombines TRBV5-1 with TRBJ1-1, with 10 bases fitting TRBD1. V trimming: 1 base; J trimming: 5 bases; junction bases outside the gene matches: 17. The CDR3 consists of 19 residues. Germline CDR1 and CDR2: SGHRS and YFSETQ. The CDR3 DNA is TGCGCCAGCAGCTTGTGGGCGACCGCGACAGGGGGCTTTCGGACTGAAGCTTTCTTT. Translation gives CASSLWATATGGFRTEAFF.

The CDR3 coding sequence is TGTGCCAGCAGCAAAGGGGGAGAAGGCTATGGCTACACCTTC. It is translated as CASSKGGEGYGYTF. The rearrangement uses TRBV7-8 and TRBJ1-2; TRBD1 might be the D (6 bases). The CDR3 length is 14 residues. The germline gives CDR1 SGHVS, CDR2 FQNEAQ. Trimming took off 5 bases at V and 4 bases at J, with 14 bases between the two ends. The whole variable domain, remainder taken from reference TRBV7-8 and TRBJ1-2, is GAGVSQSPRYKVAKRGQDVALRCDPISGHVSLFWYQQALGQGPEFLTYFQNEAQLDKSGLPSDRFFAERPEGSVSTLKIQRTQQEDSAVYLCASSKGGEGYGYTFGSGTRLTVV.

CDR3 region: CASSFWDRGYGYTF. For the CDR3, the DNA is TGTGCCAGCAGTTTTTGGGACAGAGGCTATGGCTACACCTTC. This chain joins TRBV27 and TRBJ1-2; 7 bases align to TRBD1. Germline V CDR1 and CDR2: MNHEY, SMNVEV (reference sequence). The V and J ends lost 3 bases and 4 bases, in that order; junction bases with no gene match: 5. The CDR3 runs 14 residues.

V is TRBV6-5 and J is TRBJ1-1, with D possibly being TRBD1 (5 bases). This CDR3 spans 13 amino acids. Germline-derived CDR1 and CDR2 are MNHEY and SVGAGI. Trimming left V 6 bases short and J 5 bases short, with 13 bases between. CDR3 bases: TGTGCCAGCAGCCCCCCCGGGGGGACTGAAGCTTTCTTT. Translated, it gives CASSPPGGTEAFF.

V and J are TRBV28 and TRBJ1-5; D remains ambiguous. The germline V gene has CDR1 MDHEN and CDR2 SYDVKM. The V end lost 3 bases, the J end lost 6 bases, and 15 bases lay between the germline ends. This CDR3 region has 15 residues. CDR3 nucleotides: TGTGCCAGCAGTTTTGGTTTCCTCGACACTCAGCCCCAGCATTTT. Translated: CASSFGFLDTQPQHF.

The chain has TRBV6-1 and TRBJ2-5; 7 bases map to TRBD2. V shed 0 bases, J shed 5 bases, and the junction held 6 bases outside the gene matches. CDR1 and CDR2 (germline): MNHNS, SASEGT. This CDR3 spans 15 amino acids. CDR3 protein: CASSEARGIGETQYF. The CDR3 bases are TGTGCCAGCAGTGAAGCGCGGGGGATCGGGGAGACCCAGTACTTC.

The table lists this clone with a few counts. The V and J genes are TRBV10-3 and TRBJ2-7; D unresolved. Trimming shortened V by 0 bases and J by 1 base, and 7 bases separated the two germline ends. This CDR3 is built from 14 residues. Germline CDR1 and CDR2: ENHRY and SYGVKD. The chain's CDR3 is CAISESIGSYEQYF. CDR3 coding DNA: TGTGCCATCAGTGAGTCGATCGGTTCCTACGAGCAGTACTTC.

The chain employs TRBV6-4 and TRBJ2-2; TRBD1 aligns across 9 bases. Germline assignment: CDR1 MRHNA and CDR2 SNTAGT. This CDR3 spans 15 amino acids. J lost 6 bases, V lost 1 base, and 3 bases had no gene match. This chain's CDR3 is CASSDWDRDPGELFF. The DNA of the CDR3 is TGTGCCAGCAGTGACTGGGACAGGGACCCCGGGGAGCTGTTTTTT.

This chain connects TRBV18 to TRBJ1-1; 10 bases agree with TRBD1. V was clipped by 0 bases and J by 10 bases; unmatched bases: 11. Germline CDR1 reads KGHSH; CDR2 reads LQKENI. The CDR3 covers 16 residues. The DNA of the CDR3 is TGTGCCAGCTCACCACCCTCGGGGGGACAGGGGATGCGAGCTTTCTTT. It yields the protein CASSPPSGGQGMRAFF.

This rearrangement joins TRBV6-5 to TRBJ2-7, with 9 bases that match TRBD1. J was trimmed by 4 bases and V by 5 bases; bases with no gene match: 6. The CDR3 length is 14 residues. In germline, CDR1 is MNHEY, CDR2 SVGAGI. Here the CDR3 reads CASSRDRDVYEQYF. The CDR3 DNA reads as TGTGCCAGCAGTAGGGACAGGGATGTTTACGAGCAGTACTTC.

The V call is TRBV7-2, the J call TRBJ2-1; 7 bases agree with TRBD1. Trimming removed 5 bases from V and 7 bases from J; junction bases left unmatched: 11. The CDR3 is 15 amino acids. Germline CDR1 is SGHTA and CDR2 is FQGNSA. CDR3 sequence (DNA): TGTGCCAGCAGCCGACAGGGCCTAAGTCCTAATGAGCAGTTCTTC. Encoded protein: CASSRQGLSPNEQFF. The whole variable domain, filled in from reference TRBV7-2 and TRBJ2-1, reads GAGVSQSPSNKVTEKGKDVELRCDPISGHTALYWYRQSLGQGLEFLIYFQGNSAPDKSGLPSDRFSAERTGGSVSTLTIQRTQQEDSAVYLCASSRQGLSPNEQFFGPGTRLTVL.

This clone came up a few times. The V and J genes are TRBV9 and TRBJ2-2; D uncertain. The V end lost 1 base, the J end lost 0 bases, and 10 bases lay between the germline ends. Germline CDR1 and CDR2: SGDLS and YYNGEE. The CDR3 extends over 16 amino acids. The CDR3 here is CASSVTGAANTGELFF. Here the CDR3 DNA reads TGTGCCAGCAGCGTAACGGGTGCCGCGAACACCGGGGAGCTGTTTTTT. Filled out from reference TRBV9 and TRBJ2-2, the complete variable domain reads DSGVTQTPKHLITATGQRVTLRCSPRSGDLSVYWYQQSLDQGLQFLIQYYNGEERAKGNILERFSAQQFPDLHSELNLSSLELGDSALYFCASSVTGAANTGELFFGEGSRLTVL.

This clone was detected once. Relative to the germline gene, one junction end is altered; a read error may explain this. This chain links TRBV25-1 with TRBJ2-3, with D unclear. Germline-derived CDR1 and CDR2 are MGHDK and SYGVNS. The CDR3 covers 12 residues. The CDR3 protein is CAGSDRGDTQYF. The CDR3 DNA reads TGTGCCGGCAGTGACCGAGGAGATACGCAGTATTTT.

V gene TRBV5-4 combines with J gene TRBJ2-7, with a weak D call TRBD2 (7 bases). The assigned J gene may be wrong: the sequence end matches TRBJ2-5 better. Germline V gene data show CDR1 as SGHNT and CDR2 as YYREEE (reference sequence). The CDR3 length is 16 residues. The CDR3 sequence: CASSLNSGGGLETQYF. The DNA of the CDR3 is TGTGCCAGCAGCTTGAACTCTGGGGGGGGCCTAGAGACCCAGTACTTC.

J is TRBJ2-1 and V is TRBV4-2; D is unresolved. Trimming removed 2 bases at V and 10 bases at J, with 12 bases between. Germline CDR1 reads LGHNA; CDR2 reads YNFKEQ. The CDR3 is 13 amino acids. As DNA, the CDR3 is TGTGCCAGCAGCCAAATGCGAGAGGCCGAGCAGTTCTTC. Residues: CASSQMREAEQFF.

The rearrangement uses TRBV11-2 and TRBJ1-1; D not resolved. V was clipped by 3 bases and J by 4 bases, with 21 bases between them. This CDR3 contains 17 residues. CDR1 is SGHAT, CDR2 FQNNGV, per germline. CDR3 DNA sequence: TGTGCCAGCAGCTTTTTCAACCGCGGATTTGATGGCACTGAAGCTTTCTTT. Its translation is CASSFFNRGFDGTEAFF.

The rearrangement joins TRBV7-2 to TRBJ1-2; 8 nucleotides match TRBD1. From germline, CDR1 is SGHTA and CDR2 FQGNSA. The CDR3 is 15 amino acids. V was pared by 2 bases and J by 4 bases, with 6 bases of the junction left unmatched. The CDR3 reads CASSLSQGAPYGYTF. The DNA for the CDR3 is TGTGCCAGCAGCTTATCCCAGGGGGCGCCCTATGGCTACACCTTC.